A selection of T cell receptor beta chains follows, all from one sample in a study of T-cell memory formation after mild COVID-19. Via MiXCR, TCRdb re-called the 5' RACE reads, giving one row per CDR3 protein. The table records about 430,000 distinct CDR3 sequences, roughly 18% of them present only once. Material for sequencing was PBMCs or a T cell subset sorted from them (not recorded which). These receptors were collected from a man aged 18 to 29 who had mild COVID-19 (a few samples of this study predate the infection). Cell type and time point are not known. CDR3s include the opening cysteine and the closing phenylalanine or tryptophan. Where a row states a size, it is once, few, many or the class of an expanded clone; other rows omit it.

clone_size | v_call | cdr3_length | cdr3_aa
- | TRBV4-2 | 18 | CASSQDGERGHSGNTIYF
many | TRBV5-6 | 15 | CASSPTGTATYEQYF
few | TRBV7-6 | 15 | CASSLGGGQTDTQYF
few | TRBV20-1 | 15 | CSAPLLLLYTDTQYF
- | TRBV20-1 | 14 | CSANQAGGDSPLHF
- | TRBV6-5 | 15 | CASKTEALMNTEAFF
- | TRBV5-1 | 15 | CASSLDRGDTYEQYF
few | TRBV12-3/TRBV12-4 | 16 | CASSNPQRGGTDTQYF
few | TRBV12-3/TRBV12-4 | 14 | CASSAQGPFQPQHF
few | TRBV6-2/TRBV6-3 | 16 | CASSSPGGRISYEQYF
- | TRBV20-1 | 10 | CSATGYGYTF
few | TRBV29-1 | 14 | CSVEDRATNYGYTF
- | TRBV5-5 | 17 | CASSLRYLILTQETQYF
many | TRBV7-2 | 15 | CASSLVGWDNQPQHF
- | TRBV7-8 | 16 | CASLRGTSGGTGELFF
- | TRBV5-1 | 16 | CASSLAVTGDGSPLHF
- | TRBV7-9 | 15 | CASSPPPPMGDGYTF
- | TRBV5-1 | 16 | CASSLGTAASTDTQYF
few | TRBV7-3 | 16 | CASSLTPTGGSTEAFF
- | TRBV5-1 | 15 | CASSLAGTSDETQYF
many | TRBV12-3/TRBV12-4 | 19 | CASSRPTDLAGGSQETQYF
few | TRBV4-2 | 13 | CASSRGGAQEQYF
- | TRBV5-1 | 14 | CASSSTGATDTQYF
- | TRBV18 | 13 | CASSSPAAETQYF
few | TRBV6-6 | 11 | CASRTGTEAFF
few | TRBV9 | 18 | CASSVEGQGKKTDTEAFF
- | TRBV5-1 | 16 | CASSLAGSRENTEAFF
- | TRBV6-6 | 13 | CASELAIAHEQYF
- | TRBV6-2/TRBV6-3 | 15 | CASSATRGGASEQFF
few | TRBV4-1 | 16 | CASSQDWGQGEEKLFF
few | TRBV25-1 | 13 | CASSELGSPGQYF
- | TRBV7-2 | 16 | CASSPEGGALSSRQYF
few | TRBV5-1 | 14 | CASSLGTERQKLFF
- | TRBV27 | 13 | CASRLDRFRVLTF
few | TRBV15 | 14 | CATSRNRLADTQYF
few | TRBV7-3 | 17 | CASSFGTSGGAGETQYF
- | TRBV2 | 14 | CASNDRDYQETQYF